The source of this T cell receptor beta chain is a study of T cell responses to AZD1222 COVID-19 vaccine. Study-level results: There were mostly white British donors and more females than males, and clonal diversity was possibly underestimated. Across the whole spike, CD4 TCRs peaked at regions 160-218 and 743-854. Repertoires were sampled only after the peak T cell response. Spike-specific TCR breadth and depth were elevated following two AZD1222 doses.

Comment on this clone: Antigen specificity is unknown.

TCRdb's copy holds only in-frame clones and misses some; the assay was immunoSEQ multiplex PCR. The repertoire includes approximately 150,000 clones, about 89% of them detected once, and roughly 7.5% sits in the top ten. The sequence was collected from an adult who received the MenACWY meningococcal vaccine as a control. The sample in question was peripheral blood, obtained 28 days after the second dose of the MenACWY control vaccine.

CDR3 DNA sequence: TGTGCCAGCAGTTACTCCGACTACCGATACAATGAGCAGTTCTTC. It translates to CASSYSDYRYNEQFF. The chain combines TRBV6-2 or TRBV6-3 with TRBJ2-1; D perhaps matches TRBD2 (5 bases). Trimming shortened V by 0 bases and J by 4 bases, and 10 bases separated the two germline ends. The V gene's germline CDR1 is MNHEY and CDR2 SVGEGT. The CDR3 loop spans 15 amino acids.